Listed below are T cell receptor beta chains from one sample, sequenced in a study of blood T cell repertoires in COVID-19. Assay used: immunoSEQ multiplex PCR; TCRdb lists only in-frame clones, some missing. The repertoire consists of nearly 110,000 clones, with about 89% occurring once and the leading ten covering over 1%. Sequenced input: peripheral blood. Receptor source: a woman aged 25 to 45 with acute or convalescent COVID-19. Both conserved end residues are part of each CDR3. Fields, in order: CDR3 DNA, CDR3 protein, V gene, D gene, clone size, J gene. A D gene is named only where the DNA matches it firmly. Clone size appears in some rows only: once, few, many, or a class for an expanded clone.

cdr3_nt: TGTGCCAGCAGCCATCCCCGATGGGGACAGGGCGCCTACGAGCAGTACTTC; cdr3_aa: CASSHPRWGQGAYEQYF; v_call: TRBV4-2; d_call: TRBD1; clone_size: .; j_call: TRBJ2-7
cdr3_nt: TGCGCCAGCAGCTTGATTTATACGAGGGAGCGATCCTACGAGCAGTACTTC; cdr3_aa: CASSLIYTRERSYEQYF; v_call: TRBV5-1; d_call: .; clone_size: once; j_call: TRBJ2-7
cdr3_nt: TGTGCCAGCAGCTTATCCGTCGGGTCACCCCTCCACTTT; cdr3_aa: CASSLSVGSPLHF; v_call: TRBV7-3; d_call: .; clone_size: once; j_call: TRBJ1-6
cdr3_nt: TGTGCCAGCAGTTTAGTGGACACATTTCTGTATAATTCACCCCTCCACTTT; cdr3_aa: CASSLVDTFLYNSPLHF; v_call: TRBV28; d_call: .; clone_size: few; j_call: TRBJ1-6
cdr3_nt: TGTGCCAGCAGTTTAAGGGCAGGGGAAGGCTACACCTTC; cdr3_aa: CASSLRAGEGYTF; v_call: TRBV28; d_call: .; clone_size: .; j_call: TRBJ1-2
cdr3_nt: TGTGCCAGCAGTTACCAAGCGGGAGGATACAATGAGCAGTTCTTC; cdr3_aa: CASSYQAGGYNEQFF; v_call: TRBV6-2/TRBV6-3; d_call: TRBD2; clone_size: .; j_call: TRBJ2-1
cdr3_nt: TGTGCCAGCAGCTTGGAGGGGGGGAACACCATATATTTT; cdr3_aa: CASSLEGGNTIYF; v_call: TRBV7-9; d_call: .; clone_size: .; j_call: TRBJ1-3
cdr3_nt: TGTGCCACCCTTCAGGGCTACGAGCAGTACTTC; cdr3_aa: CATLQGYEQYF; v_call: TRBV28; d_call: .; clone_size: .; j_call: TRBJ2-7
cdr3_nt: TGTGCCAGCTCAGACTTAAACAAGTGGCAGTACTTC; cdr3_aa: CASSDLNKWQYF; v_call: TRBV18; d_call: .; clone_size: .; j_call: TRBJ2-7
cdr3_nt: TGTGCCACCAGCAGAGAGGCGACGGACAGGAGCTTTAATTCACCCCTCCACTTT; cdr3_aa: CATSREATDRSFNSPLHF; v_call: TRBV15; d_call: TRBD1; clone_size: .; j_call: TRBJ1-6
cdr3_nt: TGTGCCAGCAGCCCCAATGCGGGACAGAGATACAATGAGCAGTTCTTC; cdr3_aa: CASSPNAGQRYNEQFF; v_call: TRBV7-3; d_call: .; clone_size: once; j_call: TRBJ2-1
cdr3_nt: TGTGCCAGCAGTGACCCCCGCAGATACTATGGCTACACCTTC; cdr3_aa: CASSDPRRYYGYTF; v_call: TRBV2; d_call: .; clone_size: .; j_call: TRBJ1-2
cdr3_nt: TGTGCCAGCAGACGGACACCCGAATCCTACGAGCAGTACTTC; cdr3_aa: CASRRTPESYEQYF; v_call: TRBV6-5; d_call: .; clone_size: .; j_call: TRBJ2-7
cdr3_nt: TGTGCCAGCAGCCCGAGGCGGGACACTGAAGCTTTCTTT; cdr3_aa: CASSPRRDTEAFF; v_call: TRBV7-8; d_call: .; clone_size: .; j_call: TRBJ1-1
cdr3_nt: TGTGCCAGCAGTCCTCGGACAGGAAGGTGGAATACGCAGTATTTT; cdr3_aa: CASSPRTGRWNTQYF; v_call: TRBV28; d_call: TRBD1; clone_size: .; j_call: TRBJ2-3
cdr3_nt: TGTGTTACCGGGACAGGGGATAGCAATCAGCCCCAGCATTTT; cdr3_aa: CVTGTGDSNQPQHF; v_call: TRBV19; d_call: TRBD1; clone_size: .; j_call: TRBJ1-5
cdr3_nt: TGTGCCAGCAGTGCCCAAGACAGGGGTTACGAGCAGTACTTC; cdr3_aa: CASSAQDRGYEQYF; v_call: TRBV2; d_call: TRBD1; clone_size: once; j_call: TRBJ2-7
cdr3_nt: TGTGCCAGCAGCTATAACATTGCGGGCGTCCGACATTCACCCCTCCACTTT; cdr3_aa: CASSYNIAGVRHSPLHF; v_call: TRBV14; d_call: .; clone_size: .; j_call: TRBJ1-6
cdr3_nt: TGTGCCATCAGTGATTCAGTACAGGGGGCCTACGAGCAGTACTTC; cdr3_aa: CAISDSVQGAYEQYF; v_call: TRBV10-3; d_call: TRBD1; clone_size: .; j_call: TRBJ2-7
cdr3_nt: TGTGCCAGCAGCTTTCAGACTAGCGGGGGATCGGAGACCCAGTACTTC; cdr3_aa: CASSFQTSGGSETQYF; v_call: TRBV7-8; d_call: TRBD2; clone_size: .; j_call: TRBJ2-5
cdr3_nt: TGTGCCAGCAGTGGGACAGGGGGCCTGAATGAGCAGTTCTTC; cdr3_aa: CASSGTGGLNEQFF; v_call: TRBV6-2/TRBV6-3; d_call: TRBD1; clone_size: .; j_call: TRBJ2-1
cdr3_nt: TGCAGCGTTGACCTCGGGACACAAGAGACCCAGTACTTC; cdr3_aa: CSVDLGTQETQYF; v_call: TRBV29-1; d_call: .; clone_size: .; j_call: TRBJ2-5
cdr3_nt: TGCAGCCTGAGCGGGATCAACTACAATGAGCAGTTCTTC; cdr3_aa: CSLSGINYNEQFF; v_call: TRBV29-1; d_call: TRBD2; clone_size: .; j_call: TRBJ2-1
cdr3_nt: TGTGCCAGCAGCACCAGGCAGTACGAGCAGTACTTC; cdr3_aa: CASSTRQYEQYF; v_call: TRBV7-9; d_call: .; clone_size: .; j_call: TRBJ2-7
cdr3_nt: TGTGCCAGCAGTCTCGGGGGTTACGAGCAGTACTTC; cdr3_aa: CASSLGGYEQYF; v_call: TRBV27; d_call: .; clone_size: .; j_call: TRBJ2-7
cdr3_nt: TGTGCCAGCAGCCAAGCGGGACAGATAAATTACGAGCAGTACTTC; cdr3_aa: CASSQAGQINYEQYF; v_call: TRBV3-1/TRBV3-2; d_call: TRBD1; clone_size: .; j_call: TRBJ2-7
cdr3_nt: TGCGCCAGCCAGATTAGCGGGAACACCGGGGAGCTGTTTTTT; cdr3_aa: CASQISGNTGELFF; v_call: TRBV10-2; d_call: .; clone_size: once; j_call: TRBJ2-2
cdr3_nt: TGTGCCTGGAACCTACAGGGGAACTATGGCTACACCTTC; cdr3_aa: CAWNLQGNYGYTF; v_call: TRBV30; d_call: TRBD1; clone_size: few; j_call: TRBJ1-2